The following is a T cell receptor beta chain sequence with its context. The CDR3 spans 16 residues. V was pared by 6 bases and J by 0 bases, with 2 bases of the junction left unmatched. All donors came from Russia, were Caucasian and healthy, and spanned ages roughly 6 to 95. This entry comes from a study of blood T cells in healthy people across ages. A second about 6 to 12 cycle PCR used barcoded and J-beta primers. In TCRdb, the 5' RACE reads were re-called with MiXCR into one record per CDR3 protein. Altogether roughly 800,000 distinct CDR3 sequences are present, 35% to 40% being singletons, with the ten largest covering 10% to 15%.

Source material: blood. This chain joins TRBV12-3 or TRBV12-4 and TRBJ2-2, with 12 bases lining up with TRBD1. The receptor comes from a young man in good health. This CDR3 is CASSGDRGPNTGELFF. The CDR3 DNA is TGTGCCAGCAGCGGGGACAGGGGGCCGAACACCGGGGAGCTGTTTTTT.